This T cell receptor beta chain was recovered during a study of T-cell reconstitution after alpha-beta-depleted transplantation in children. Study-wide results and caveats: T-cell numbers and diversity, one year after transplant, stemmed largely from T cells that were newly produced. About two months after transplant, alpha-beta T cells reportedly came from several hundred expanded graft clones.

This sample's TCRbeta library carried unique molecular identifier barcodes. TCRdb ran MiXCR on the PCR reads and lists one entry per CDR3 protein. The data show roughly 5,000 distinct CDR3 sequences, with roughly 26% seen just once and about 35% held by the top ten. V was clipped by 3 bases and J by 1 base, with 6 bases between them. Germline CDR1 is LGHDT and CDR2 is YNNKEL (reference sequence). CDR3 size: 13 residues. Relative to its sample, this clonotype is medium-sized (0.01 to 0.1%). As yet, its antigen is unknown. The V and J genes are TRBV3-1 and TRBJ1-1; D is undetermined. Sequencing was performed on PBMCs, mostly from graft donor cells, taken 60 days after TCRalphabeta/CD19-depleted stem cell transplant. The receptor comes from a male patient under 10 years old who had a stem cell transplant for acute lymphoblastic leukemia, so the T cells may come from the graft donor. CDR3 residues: CASSQRQNTEAFF. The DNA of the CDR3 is TGTGCCAGCAGCCAGCGACAGAACACTGAAGCTTTCTTT.